The 23 T cell receptor beta chains given below trace back to one sample, sequenced in a study. TCRdb reanalysed the 5' RACE reads using MiXCR and keeps one entry per CDR3 protein. The repertoire consists of roughly 52,000 distinct CDR3 sequences, with roughly 15% occurring once and the leading ten covering about 2.1%. The source material was naive CD4+ T cells sorted from blood. Indicated subset: naive CD4+ T cells, CD4+CD45RA+CD25-. These receptors came from a female donor with breast cancer.

This clonotype was observed many times. This sequence joins TRBV19 and TRBJ1-5; 9 bases match TRBD1. The length of the CDR3 is 14 residues. Germline trimming cut 6 bases from V and 3 bases from J; bases unmatched to any gene: 3. Germline assignment: CDR1 LNHDA and CDR2 SQIVND (reference sequence). The CDR3 loop is CASRGQGVNQPQHF. The CDR3 region has the DNA TGTGCCAGTAGGGGACAGGGCGTCAATCAGCCCCAGCATTTT.

This clonotype was seen many times. J is TRBJ2-5 and V is TRBV7-2, with 7 bases matching TRBD2. CDR1 is SGHTA, CDR2 FQGNSA, per germline. V gave up 4 bases and J gave up 6 bases; unmatched junction bases: 11. The CDR3 runs 15 residues. The CDR3 coding sequence is TGTGCCAGCAGCTCCCCCCCGGGGGGTGGGCAGACCCAGTACTTC. Residues: CASSSPPGGGQTQYF.

There are a few counts of this clonotype. CDR3 loop: CASSLSRGGAGGGNIQYF. The CDR3 DNA is TGCGCCAGCAGCTTGTCCAGGGGAGGGGCGGGAGGAGGAAACATTCAGTACTTC. The V gene is TRBV5-1, the J gene TRBJ2-4, with 8 bases that match TRBD2. This CDR3 region has 18 residues. Germline assignment: CDR1 SGHRS and CDR2 YFSETQ. Losses at the gene ends were 1 base for V and 6 bases for J; bases not matched to a gene: 15.

The rearrangement links TRBV10-1 to TRBJ2-7, with a tentative D call TRBD2 (6 bases). The ends were cut back, 3 bases at V and 3 bases at J, with 9 bases in the middle. The germline CDR1 and CDR2 sequences are WNHNN and SYGVQD (reference sequence). This CDR3 has 13 residues. The CDR3 DNA sequence: TGCGCCAGCAGTGAAACGGGAGTCTACGAGCAGTACTTC. Encoded protein: CASSETGVYEQYF.

There are a few counts of this clonotype. The V and J genes are TRBV24-1 and TRBJ2-1; TRBD2 might be the D (5 bases). Germline CDR1 KGHDR, CDR2 SFDVKD. V was cut by 9 bases and J by 5 bases, with 16 bases left in between. The CDR3 extends over 14 amino acids. CDR3 residues: CATRGEYGDNEQFF. The CDR3 DNA is TGTGCCACCCGTGGGGAGTATGGGGACAATGAGCAGTTCTTC.

The chain links TRBV28 to TRBJ2-1; TRBD2 agrees at 13 bases. The CDR3 loop spans 17 amino acids. Trimming took 4 bases from V and 6 from J; bases not matched to a gene: 9. Per the germline V gene, CDR1 is MDHEN and CDR2 is SYDVKM. In DNA, the CDR3 is TGTGCCAGCAGTTCCCGTACTAGCGGGAGGGGATGCAATGAGCAGTTCTTC. Amino acid sequence: CASSSRTSGRGCNEQFF.

The chain employs TRBV28 and TRBJ2-3; 16 nucleotides agree with TRBD2. The CDR3 sequence is 18 residues long. The J segment lost 5 bases and the V segment lost 4 bases, leaving 9 bases of the junction unmatched. From germline, CDR1 is MDHEN and CDR2 SYDVKM. As DNA, the CDR3 is TGTGCCAGCAGTTCCCCCGGGACTAGCGGGAGGGGTGGAGATACGCAGTATTTT. It specifies CASSSPGTSGRGGDTQYF.

The chain recombines TRBV5-1 with TRBJ2-3, with D perhaps TRBD2 (6 bases). CDR1 is SGHRS and CDR2 is YFSETQ in the germline V gene. The CDR3 has 13 amino acids. V was clipped by 3 bases and J by 5 bases, with 10 bases between them. The CDR3 sequence is CASSSGGRDTQYF. CDR3 DNA sequence: TGCGCCAGCAGCTCCGGGGGACGAGATACGCAGTATTTT.

This clonotype occurred a few times. This chain joins TRBV7-2 and TRBJ2-1, with TRBD1 identical over 10 bases. Losses at the gene ends were 5 bases for V and 8 bases for J; bases not matched to a gene: 9. Germline V gives CDR1 SGHTA, CDR2 FQGNSA. This CDR3 has 15 amino acids. The CDR3 DNA sequence: TGTGCCAGCAGCGCCTGGGACAGGGGAGGGGATGAGCAGTTCTTC. Its translation is CASSAWDRGGDEQFF.

There are a few counts of this clonotype. The gene calls are TRBV5-4 and TRBJ2-2; 9 bases are shared with TRBD1. V lost 3 bases, J lost 3 bases, and 6 bases stayed unmatched. The CDR3 runs 16 residues. Germline assignment: CDR1 SGHNT and CDR2 YYREEE (reference sequence). Written as DNA, the CDR3 is TGTGCCAGCAGCTCGTCCCGGGACAGGGACACCGGGGAGCTGTTTTTT. This encodes CASSSSRDRDTGELFF.

The chain combines TRBV5-1 with TRBJ2-1; 8 bases agree with TRBD1. CDR1 and CDR2 from the germline V gene are SGHRS and YFSETQ. The junction had 5 bases not matched to a gene; V was cut back by 2 bases and J by 1 base. The CDR3 covers 16 residues. In DNA form, the CDR3 reads TGCGCCAGCAGCTTTGGACAGGGAAGGTCCTACAATGAGCAGTTCTTC. Its protein product is CASSFGQGRSYNEQFF.

This sequence joins TRBV27 and TRBJ2-5; 7 positions match TRBD1. Looked up from germline, CDR1 is MNHEY and CDR2 is SMNVEV (reference sequence). The CDR3 is 13 amino acids. V was clipped by 4 bases and J by 3 bases; unmatched bases: 2. CDR3 region: CASSYDREETQYF. The CDR3 DNA sequence: TGTGCCAGCAGTTACGACAGGGAAGAGACCCAGTACTTC.

This clonotype was observed a few times. The rearrangement uses TRBV7-9 and TRBJ2-1; 9 nucleotides align to TRBD1. The ends lost 5 bases at V and 1 base at J; junction bases unmatched: 3. This CDR3 is built from 15 residues. Looked up from germline, CDR1 is SEHNR and CDR2 is FQNEAQ (reference sequence). The CDR3 DNA is TGTGCCAGCAGCGCCGGGACAGGGTCCTACAATGAGCAGTTCTTC. Translated: CASSAGTGSYNEQFF.

This clonotype occurred a few times. This chain joins TRBV6-5 and TRBJ2-1; 11 bases are a match to TRBD2. V was pared by 6 bases and J by 0 bases, with 4 bases of the junction left unmatched. Germline CDR1 is MNHEY and CDR2 is SVGAGI. The CDR3 contains 16 residues. The CDR3 region has the DNA TGTGCCAGCAGATTAGCGGGAGGGAGCTCCTACAATGAGCAGTTCTTC. Its translation: CASRLAGGSSYNEQFF.

With regard to this clonotype: A much larger clone lies a single base off, so this may be a read error. J is TRBJ1-1 and V is TRBV2, with a tentative D call TRBD1 (5 bases). Germline V lookup: CDR1 SNHLY, CDR2 FYNNEI. CDR3 length: 15 amino acids. CDR3 amino acids: CASSQQGISNTEALF. Here the CDR3 DNA reads TGTGCCAGCAGTCAGCAGGGCATATCGAACACTGAAGCTCTCTTT.

Comments on this clonotype: This clone may be a read error of a much larger clone one base away. V and J are TRBV6-5 and TRBJ2-7; 11 bases fit TRBD2. The CDR3 is made up of 16 amino acids. The V gene end was trimmed by 6 bases and the J gene end by 7 bases; junction bases not matched to a gene: 14. From germline, CDR1 is MNHEY and CDR2 SVGAGI. The CDR3 DNA is TGTGCCAGCAGGTACGCCCGTAGCGGGAGGGCCGGGGAGCAGTACTTC. Translating it yields CASRYARSGRAGEQYF.

This clonotype was counted between two and nine times. The rearrangement links TRBV7-6 to TRBJ2-3; maybe TRBD2 (6 bases). The CDR3 has 15 residues. Germline V gene lookup returns CDR1 SGHVS and CDR2 FNYEAQ. Trimming pared 5 bases from V and 0 bases from J, leaving 12 bases between. CDR3 amino acids: CASSATGTSTDTQYF. As DNA, the CDR3 is TGTGCCAGCAGCGCTACCGGGACTAGCACAGATACGCAGTATTTT.

V is TRBV20-1 and J is TRBJ2-3, with a possible D match to TRBD2 (6 bases). Trimming removed 1 base from V and 4 bases from J, with 15 bases in between. This CDR3 spans 15 amino acids. In germline, CDR1 is DFQATT, CDR2 SNEGSKA (reference sequence). CDR3 sequence: CSARALTSSADTQYF. The CDR3 DNA is TGCAGTGCTAGAGCCTTGACTAGTTCAGCAGATACGCAGTATTTT.

The table lists this clonotype with many counts. The V call is TRBV20-1, the J call TRBJ2-3; perhaps TRBD2 as D (6 bases). CDR3 size: 17 residues. Germline V lookup: CDR1 DFQATT, CDR2 SNEGSKA (reference sequence). The V end lost 5 bases, the J end lost 3 bases, and 24 bases lay between the germline ends. The CDR3 DNA reads as TGCAGTGCTCTCCTTCCAACCGGGAGTTTGGTTACAGATACGCAGTATTTT. It encodes CSALLPTGSLVTDTQYF.

The chain has TRBV27 and TRBJ2-1; D gene unclear. The CDR3 loop spans 14 amino acids. V was pared by 3 bases and J by 2 bases, with 8 bases between. CDR1 is MNHEY and CDR2 is SMNVEV in the germline V gene (reference sequence). The CDR3 sequence is CASSLRPTYNEQFF. DNA for the CDR3: TGTGCCAGCAGTTTGAGACCTACCTACAATGAGCAGTTCTTC.

This rearrangement joins TRBV5-1 to TRBJ2-1; unclear D gene. This CDR3 region has 15 residues. Trimming shortened V by 0 bases and J by 1 base, and 8 bases separated the two germline ends. Looked up from germline, CDR1 is SGHRS and CDR2 is YFSETQ. The CDR3: CASSLVFESYNEQFF. The CDR3 region has the DNA TGCGCCAGCAGCTTGGTTTTCGAATCCTACAATGAGCAGTTCTTC.

This clonotype was seen a single time. This chain uses TRBV6-1 with TRBJ1-5; D is undetermined. Per the germline V gene, CDR1 is MNHNS and CDR2 is SASEGT. V was clipped by 5 bases and J by 5 bases, with 7 bases between them. This CDR3 has 12 residues. The CDR3 DNA sequence: TGTGCCAGCAGTCTAAGGGATCAGCCCCAGCATTTT. Residues: CASSLRDQPQHF.

Comments on this clonotype: A much larger clone differs from this one at a single base, so this may be a read error. The rearrangement uses TRBV20-1 and TRBJ2-3; weak D call: TRBD1 (6 bases). V was trimmed by 1 base and J by 11 bases, leaving 16 bases between them. CDR1 and CDR2 (germline): DFQATT, SNEGSKA (reference sequence). This CDR3 region has 13 residues. The DNA for the CDR3 is TGCAGTGCTAGAGCGGAGAGGGGGACCGGGCAGTATTTT. Its translation: CSARAERGTGQYF.